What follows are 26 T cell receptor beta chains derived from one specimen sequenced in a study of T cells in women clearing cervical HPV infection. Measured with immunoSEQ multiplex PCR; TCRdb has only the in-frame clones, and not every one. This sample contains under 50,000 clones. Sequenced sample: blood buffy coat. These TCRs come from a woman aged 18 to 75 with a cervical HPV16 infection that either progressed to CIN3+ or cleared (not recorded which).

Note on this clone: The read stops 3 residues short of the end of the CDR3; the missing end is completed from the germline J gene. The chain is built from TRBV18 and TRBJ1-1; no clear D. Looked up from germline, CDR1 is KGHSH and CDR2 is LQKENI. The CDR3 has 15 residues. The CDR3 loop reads CASSPLGLGTDTAFF. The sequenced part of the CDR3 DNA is TGTGCCAGCTCACCCCTAGGACTAGGCACAGATACG. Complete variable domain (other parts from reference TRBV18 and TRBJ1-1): NAGVMQNPRHLVRRRGQEARLRCSPMKGHSHVYWYRQLPEEGLKFMVYLQKENIIDESGMPKERFSAEFPKEGPSILRIQQVVRGDSAAYFCASSPLGLGTDTAFFGQGTRLTVV.

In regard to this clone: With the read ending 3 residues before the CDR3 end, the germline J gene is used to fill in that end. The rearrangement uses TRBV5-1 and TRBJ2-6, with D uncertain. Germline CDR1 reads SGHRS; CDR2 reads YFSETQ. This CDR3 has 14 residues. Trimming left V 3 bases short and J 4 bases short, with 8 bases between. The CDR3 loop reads CASSSATGANVLTF. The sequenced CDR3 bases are TGCGCCAGCAGCTCCGCTACCGGGGCCAACGTC.

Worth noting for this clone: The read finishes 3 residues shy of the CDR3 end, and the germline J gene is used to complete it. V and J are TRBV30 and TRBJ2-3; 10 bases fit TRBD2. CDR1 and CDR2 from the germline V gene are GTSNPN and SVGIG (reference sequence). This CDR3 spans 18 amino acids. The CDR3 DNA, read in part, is TGTGCCTGGACCCCCCGGGAAAGAGCGGGGGGGCTGGGGGAGACG. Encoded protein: CAWTPRERAGGLGET. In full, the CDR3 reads CAWTPRERAGGLGETQYF.

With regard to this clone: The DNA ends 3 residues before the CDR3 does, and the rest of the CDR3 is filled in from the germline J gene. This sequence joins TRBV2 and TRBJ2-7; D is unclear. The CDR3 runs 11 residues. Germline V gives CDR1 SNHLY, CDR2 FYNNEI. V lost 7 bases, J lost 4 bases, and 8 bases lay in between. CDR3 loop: CASINAYEQYF. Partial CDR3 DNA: TGTGCCAGCATAAATGCGTACGAG.

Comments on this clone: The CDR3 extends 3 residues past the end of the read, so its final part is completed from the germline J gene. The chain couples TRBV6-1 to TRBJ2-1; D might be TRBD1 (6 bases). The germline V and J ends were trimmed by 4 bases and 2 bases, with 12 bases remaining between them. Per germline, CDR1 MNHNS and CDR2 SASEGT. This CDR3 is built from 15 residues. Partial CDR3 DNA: TGTGCCAGCAGTGGAGGGGGTGCCCCCTACAATGAG. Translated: CASSGGGAPYNE. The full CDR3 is CASSGGGAPYNEQFF.

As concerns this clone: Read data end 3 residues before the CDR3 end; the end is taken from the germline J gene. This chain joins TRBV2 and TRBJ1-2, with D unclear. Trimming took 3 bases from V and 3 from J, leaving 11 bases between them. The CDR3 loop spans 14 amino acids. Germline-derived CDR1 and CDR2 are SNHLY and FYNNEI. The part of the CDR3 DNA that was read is TGTGCCAGCAGTGAGAGCGGGAACTACTATGGC. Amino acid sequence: CASSESGNYYG. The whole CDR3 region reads CASSESGNYYGYTF.

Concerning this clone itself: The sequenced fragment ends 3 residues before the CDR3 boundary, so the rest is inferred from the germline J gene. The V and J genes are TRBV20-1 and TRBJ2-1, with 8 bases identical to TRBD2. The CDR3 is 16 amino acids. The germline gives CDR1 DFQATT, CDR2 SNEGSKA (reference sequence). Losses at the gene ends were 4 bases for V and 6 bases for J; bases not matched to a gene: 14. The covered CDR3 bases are TGCAGTGCTACTCAGCCTCGGGGGGGCCGAGGCAATGAG. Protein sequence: CSATQPRGGRGNE. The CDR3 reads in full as CSATQPRGGRGNEQFF.

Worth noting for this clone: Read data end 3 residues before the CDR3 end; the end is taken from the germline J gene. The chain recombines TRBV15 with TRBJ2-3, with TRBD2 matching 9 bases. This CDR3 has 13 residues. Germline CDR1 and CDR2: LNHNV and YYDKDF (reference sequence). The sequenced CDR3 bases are TGTGCCACCAGCTATATAGCGGGAGAGACG. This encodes CATSYIAGET. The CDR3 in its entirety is CATSYIAGETQYF.

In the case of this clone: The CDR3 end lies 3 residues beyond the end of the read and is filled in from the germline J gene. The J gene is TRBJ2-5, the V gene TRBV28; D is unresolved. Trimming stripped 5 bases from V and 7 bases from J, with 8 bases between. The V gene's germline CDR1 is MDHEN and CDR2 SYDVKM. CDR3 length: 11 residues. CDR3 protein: CASSRPGTQYF. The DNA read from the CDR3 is TGTGCCAGCAGTAGACCAGGGACC.

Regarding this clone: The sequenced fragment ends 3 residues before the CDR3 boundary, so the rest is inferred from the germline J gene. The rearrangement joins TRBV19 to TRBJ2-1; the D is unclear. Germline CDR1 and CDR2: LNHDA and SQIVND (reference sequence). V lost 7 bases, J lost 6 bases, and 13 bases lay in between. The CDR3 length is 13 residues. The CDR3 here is CASTTSPPNEQFF. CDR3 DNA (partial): TGTGCCAGTACTACCTCCCCGCCCAATGAG.

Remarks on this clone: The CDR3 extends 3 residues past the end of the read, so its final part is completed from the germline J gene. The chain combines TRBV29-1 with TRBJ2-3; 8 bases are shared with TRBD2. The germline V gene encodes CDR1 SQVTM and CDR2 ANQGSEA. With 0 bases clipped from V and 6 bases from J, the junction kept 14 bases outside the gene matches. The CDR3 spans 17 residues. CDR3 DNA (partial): TGCAGCGTTGAAGAGTCCGGGGGGACTAGTTTGGTGGATACG. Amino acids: CSVEESGGTSLVDT. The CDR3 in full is CSVEESGGTSLVDTQYF.

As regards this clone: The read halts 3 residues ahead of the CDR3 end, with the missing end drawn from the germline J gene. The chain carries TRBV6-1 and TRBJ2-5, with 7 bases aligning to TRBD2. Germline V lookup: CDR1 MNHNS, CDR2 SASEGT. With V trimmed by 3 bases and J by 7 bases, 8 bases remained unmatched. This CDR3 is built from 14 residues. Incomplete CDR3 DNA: TGTGCCAGCAGTGAGACTAGCCCTCCGCGGACC. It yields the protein CASSETSPPRT. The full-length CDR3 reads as CASSETSPPRTQYF.

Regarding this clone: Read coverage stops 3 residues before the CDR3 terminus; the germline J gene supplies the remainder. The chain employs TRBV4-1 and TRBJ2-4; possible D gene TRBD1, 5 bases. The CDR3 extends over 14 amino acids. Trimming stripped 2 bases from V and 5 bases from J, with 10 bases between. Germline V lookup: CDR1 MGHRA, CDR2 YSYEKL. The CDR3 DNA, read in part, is TGCGCCAGCAGCCAACAGGGAAACCAAAACATT. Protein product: CASSQQGNQNI. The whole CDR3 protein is CASSQQGNQNIQYF.

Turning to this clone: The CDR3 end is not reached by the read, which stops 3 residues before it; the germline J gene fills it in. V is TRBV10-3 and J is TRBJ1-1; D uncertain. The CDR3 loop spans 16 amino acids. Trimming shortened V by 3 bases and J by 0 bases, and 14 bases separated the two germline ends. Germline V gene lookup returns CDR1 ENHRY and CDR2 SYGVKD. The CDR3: CAISDILPRMNTEAFF. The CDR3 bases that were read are TGTGCCATCAGTGATATTCTGCCCAGAATGAACACTGAA.

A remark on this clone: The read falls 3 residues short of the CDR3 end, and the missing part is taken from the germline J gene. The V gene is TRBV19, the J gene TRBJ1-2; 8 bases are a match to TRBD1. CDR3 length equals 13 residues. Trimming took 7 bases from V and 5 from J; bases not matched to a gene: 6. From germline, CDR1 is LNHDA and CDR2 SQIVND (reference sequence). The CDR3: CASNTDRAYGYTF. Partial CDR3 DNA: TGTGCCAGTAATACGGACAGGGCTTATGGC.

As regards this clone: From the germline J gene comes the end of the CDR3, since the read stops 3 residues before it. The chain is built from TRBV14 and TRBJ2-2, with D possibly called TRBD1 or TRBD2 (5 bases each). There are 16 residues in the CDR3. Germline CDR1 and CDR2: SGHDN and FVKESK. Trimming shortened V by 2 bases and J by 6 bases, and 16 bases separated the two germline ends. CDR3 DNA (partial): TGTGCCAGCAGCCAACAGAGGGGATGGGGCGCCGGGGAG. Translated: CASSQQRGWGAGE. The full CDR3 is CASSQQRGWGAGELFF. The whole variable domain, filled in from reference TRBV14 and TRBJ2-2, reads EAGVTQFPSHSVIEKGQTVTLRCDPISGHDNLYWYRRVMGKEIKFLLHFVKESKQDESGMPNNRFLAERTGGTYSTLKVQPAELEDSGVYFCASSQQRGWGAGELFFGEGSRLTVL.

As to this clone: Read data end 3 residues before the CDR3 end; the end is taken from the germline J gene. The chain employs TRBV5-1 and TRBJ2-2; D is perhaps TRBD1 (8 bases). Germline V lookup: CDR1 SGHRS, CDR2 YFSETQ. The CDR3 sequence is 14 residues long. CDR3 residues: CASTTDRAGEKLFF. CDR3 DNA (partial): TGCGCCAGCACCACGGACAGGGCGGGAGAAAAG. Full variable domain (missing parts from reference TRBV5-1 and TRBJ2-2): KAGVTQTPRYLIKTRGQQVTLSCSPISGHRSVSWYQQTPGQGLQFLFEYFSETQRNKGNFPGRFSGRQFSNSRSEMNVSTLELGDSALYLCASTTDRAGEKLFFGEGSRLTVL.

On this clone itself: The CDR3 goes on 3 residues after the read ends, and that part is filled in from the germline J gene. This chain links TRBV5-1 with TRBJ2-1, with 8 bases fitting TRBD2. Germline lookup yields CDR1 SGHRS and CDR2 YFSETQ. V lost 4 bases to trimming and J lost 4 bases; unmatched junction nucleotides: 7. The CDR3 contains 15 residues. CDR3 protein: CASSPGLAKYNEQFF. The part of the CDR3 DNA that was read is TGCGCCAGCAGCCCCGGACTAGCCAAGTACAATGAG.

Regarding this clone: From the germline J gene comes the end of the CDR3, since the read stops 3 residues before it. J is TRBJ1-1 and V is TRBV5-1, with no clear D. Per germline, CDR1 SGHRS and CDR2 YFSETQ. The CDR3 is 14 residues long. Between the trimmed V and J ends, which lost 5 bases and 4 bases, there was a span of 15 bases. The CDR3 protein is CASSTMAVGTEAFF. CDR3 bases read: TGCGCCAGCAGTACTATGGCAGTGGGCACTGAA.

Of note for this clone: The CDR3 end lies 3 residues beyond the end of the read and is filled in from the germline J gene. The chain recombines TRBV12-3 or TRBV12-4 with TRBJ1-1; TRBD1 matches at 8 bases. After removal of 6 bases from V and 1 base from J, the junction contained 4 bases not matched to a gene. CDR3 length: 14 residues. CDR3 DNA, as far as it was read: TGTGCCAGCAGATCCGGGACAGGGAACACTGAA. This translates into CASRSGTGNTE. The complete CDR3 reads CASRSGTGNTEAFF.

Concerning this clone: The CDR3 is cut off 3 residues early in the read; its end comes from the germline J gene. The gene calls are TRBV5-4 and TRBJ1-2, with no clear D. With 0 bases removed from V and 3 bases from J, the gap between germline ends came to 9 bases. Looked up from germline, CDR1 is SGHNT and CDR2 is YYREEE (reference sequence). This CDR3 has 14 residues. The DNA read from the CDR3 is TGTGCCAGCAGCTTGGACAGATCGGACTATGGC. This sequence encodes CASSLDRSDYG. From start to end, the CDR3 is CASSLDRSDYGYTF. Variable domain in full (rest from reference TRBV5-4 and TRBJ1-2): ETGVTQSPTHLIKTRGQQVTLRCSSQSGHNTVSWYQQALGQGPQFIFQYYREEENGRGNFPPRFSGLQFPNYSSELNVNALELDDSALYLCASSLDRSDYGYTFGSGTRLTVV.

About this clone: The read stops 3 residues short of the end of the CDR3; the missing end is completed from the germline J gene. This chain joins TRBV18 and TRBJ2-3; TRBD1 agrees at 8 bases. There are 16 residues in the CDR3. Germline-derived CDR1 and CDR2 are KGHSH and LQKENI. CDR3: CASSPAGGAWEETQYF. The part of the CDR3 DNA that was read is TGTGCCAGCTCACCTGCAGGGGGCGCTTGGGAAGAGACG.

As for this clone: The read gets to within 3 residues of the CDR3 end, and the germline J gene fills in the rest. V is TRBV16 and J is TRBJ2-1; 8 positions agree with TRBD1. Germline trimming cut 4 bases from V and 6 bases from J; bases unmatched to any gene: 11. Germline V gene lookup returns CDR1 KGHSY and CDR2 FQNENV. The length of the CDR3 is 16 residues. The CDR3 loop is CASSPILGQGGNEQFF. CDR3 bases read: TGTGCCAGCAGCCCAATCTTAGGACAGGGTGGCAATGAG.

The covered CDR3 bases are TGTGCCAGTAGTATTTTCGGACAGGGGAGCAATCAGCCC. As protein: CASSIFGQGSNQP. The CDR3 as a whole reads CASSIFGQGSNQPQHF. The chain combines TRBV19 with TRBJ1-5; 9 nucleotides align to TRBD1. The DNA ends 3 residues before the CDR3 does, and the rest of the CDR3 is filled in from the germline J gene. CDR1 and CDR2 (germline): LNHDA, SQIVND (reference sequence). The CDR3 is 16 amino acids. With V trimmed by 3 bases and J by 1 base, 4 bases remained unmatched.

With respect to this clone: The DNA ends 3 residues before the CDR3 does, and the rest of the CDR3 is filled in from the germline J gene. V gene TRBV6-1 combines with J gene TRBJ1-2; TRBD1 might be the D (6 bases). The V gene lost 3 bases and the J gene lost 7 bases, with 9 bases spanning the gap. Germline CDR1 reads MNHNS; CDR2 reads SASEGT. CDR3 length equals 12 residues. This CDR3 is CASSEQGSGYTF. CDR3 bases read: TGTGCCAGCAGTGAGCAGGGGAGTGGC.

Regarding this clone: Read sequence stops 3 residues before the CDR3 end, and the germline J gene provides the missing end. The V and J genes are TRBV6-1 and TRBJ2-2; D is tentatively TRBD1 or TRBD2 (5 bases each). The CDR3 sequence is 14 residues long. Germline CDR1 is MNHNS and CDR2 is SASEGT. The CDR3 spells CASSESPRGEKLFF. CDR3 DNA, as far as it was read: TGTGCCAGCAGTGAATCCCCGAGGGGTGAAAAG.